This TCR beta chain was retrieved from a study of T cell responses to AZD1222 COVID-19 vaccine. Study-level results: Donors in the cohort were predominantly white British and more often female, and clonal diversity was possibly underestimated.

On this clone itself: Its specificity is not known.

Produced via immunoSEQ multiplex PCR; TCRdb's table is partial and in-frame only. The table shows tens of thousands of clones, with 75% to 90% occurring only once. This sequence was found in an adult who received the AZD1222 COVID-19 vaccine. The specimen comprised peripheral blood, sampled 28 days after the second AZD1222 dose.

In DNA, the CDR3 is TGTGCCAGCAGCCCAGGGGGGGGACCAACTAATGAAAAACTGTTTTTT. Protein product: CASSPGGGPTNEKLFF. The chain couples TRBV5-8 to TRBJ1-4; TRBD1 matches 7 bases. The germline CDR1 and CDR2 sequences are SGHTS and YDEGEE. V lost 4 bases, J lost 0 bases, and 6 bases stayed unmatched. The CDR3 covers 16 residues.